This record covers a single T cell receptor beta chain. The data were taken from a study of technical replicates of blood from a handful of donors. Sequenced by immunoSEQ multiplex PCR; TCRdb stores in-frame clones only, minus some. The sample has about 89,000 clones; roughly 94% are singletons. The sequence was obtained from a human donor in good health. The sequenced sample consisted of T cells isolated from PBMCs.

CDR3 nucleotide sequence: TGTGCCAGCAGCTCAAGGACAGGGGCTTTTTACGAGCAGTACTTC. Amino acid sequence: CASSSRTGAFYEQYF. V usage is TRBV7-6 and J usage is TRBJ2-7; 9 bases map to TRBD1. The junction had 8 bases not matched to a gene; V was cut back by 4 bases and J by 4 bases. The CDR3 extends over 15 amino acids. CDR1 and CDR2 from the germline V gene are SGHVS and FNYEAQ.